One and the same sample provided the 22 T cell receptor beta chains below, sequenced in a study of blood T cell repertoires in COVID-19. Clones were sequenced by immunoSEQ multiplex PCR, and TCRdb holds only the in-frame ones, with some missing. The repertoire includes about 230,000 clones, 81% of them detected once, and approximately 7.9% sits in the top ten. Sequencing was carried out using peripheral blood. Receptors originate from a woman older than 75 with acute or convalescent COVID-19.

The gene calls are TRBV18 and TRBJ2-5, with D tentatively TRBD2 (7 bases). Per germline, CDR1 KGHSH and CDR2 LQKENI. Trimming pared 3 bases from V and 5 bases from J, leaving 13 bases between. The CDR3 covers 14 residues. Here the CDR3 reads CASSPSGGWETQYF. CDR3 nucleotides: TGTGCCAGCTCACCCTCGGGGGGCTGGGAGACCCAGTACTTC.

The CDR3 is CASSPWRTDDFQETQYF. The CDR3 nucleotides read TGTGCCAGCAGCCCCTGGAGGACGGATGATTTCCAAGAGACCCAGTACTTC. This chain uses TRBV3-1 (or the pseudogene TRBV3-2) with TRBJ2-5; tentative D call: TRBD2 (5 bases). Germline V gene sequence: CDR1 LGHDT, CDR2 YNNKEL (reference sequence). V was shortened by 4 bases and J by 1 base, with 19 bases between the two germline ends. This CDR3 spans 17 amino acids.

The rearrangement joins TRBV28 to TRBJ1-2; D might be TRBD1 (5 bases). The CDR3 is 14 amino acids. Trimming left V 1 base short and J 8 bases short, with 14 bases between. Germline CDR1 reads MDHEN; CDR2 reads SYDVKM. CDR3 residues: CASSLFGGGDGYTF. CDR3 nucleotide sequence: TGTGCCAGCAGTTTATTCGGGGGTGGCGACGGCTACACCTTC.

This chain joins TRBV4-1 and TRBJ1-1; D may be TRBD1 (5 bases). The CDR3 contains 14 residues. V was pared by 0 bases and J by 11 bases, with 16 bases between. CDR1 and CDR2 from the germline V gene are MGHRA and YSYEKL. The CDR3 sequence is CASSQDQYGRGAFF. The DNA of the CDR3 is TGCGCCAGCAGCCAAGATCAATACGGGAGGGGCGCTTTCTTT.

Comments on this clone: A read error is likely here: a far larger clone is one base away. The chain combines TRBV7-3 with TRBJ2-7; a weak D match, TRBD1 (6 bases). V lost 2 bases, J lost 5 bases, and 10 bases lay in between. This CDR3 has 13 residues. Germline CDR1 is SGHTA and CDR2 is FQGTGA. This CDR3 reads CASSLVNRDEQYF. CDR3 bases: TGTGCCAGCAGCTTAGTAAACAGGGACGAGCAGTACTTC.

This chain links TRBV7-2 with TRBJ2-1, with 7 nucleotides matching TRBD2. CDR3 length: 15 amino acids. V shed 5 bases, J shed 1 base, and the junction held 5 bases outside the gene matches. Germline V gene data show CDR1 as SGHTA and CDR2 as FQGNSA. CDR3 amino acids: CASSPSGGSYNEQFF. CDR3 in DNA: TGTGCCAGCAGCCCTAGCGGCGGTTCCTACAATGAGCAGTTCTTC. The full variable domain, with the rest looked up from reference TRBV7-2 and TRBJ2-1, is GAGVSQSPSNKVTEKGKDVELRCDPISGHTALYWYRQSLGQGLEFLIYFQGNSAPDKSGLPSDRFSAERTGGSVSTLTIQRTQQEDSAVYLCASSPSGGSYNEQFFGPGTRLTVL.

The chain uses TRBV19 and TRBJ1-1; 8 nucleotides agree with TRBD1. The CDR3 contains 14 residues. CDR1 LNHDA and CDR2 SQIVND come from the germline V gene (reference sequence). V trimming: 3 bases; J trimming: 4 bases; junction bases outside the gene matches: 4. In DNA form, the CDR3 reads TGTGCCAGTAGTATTCAACAGGGGGGCACTGAAGCTTTCTTT. Its translation: CASSIQQGGTEAFF.

This clone was recorded a few times. The sample holds other DNA sequences that translate to the same CDR3. The V gene is TRBV5-1, the J gene TRBJ2-2, with D perhaps TRBD2 (5 bases). The CDR3 is made up of 16 amino acids. V gave up 0 bases and J gave up 0 bases, with 9 bases separating them. Germline CDR1 SGHRS, CDR2 YFSETQ. In nucleotides, the CDR3 is TGCGCCAGCAGCTTGGAGGCGGGCGCGAACACCGGGGAGCTGTTTTTT. It is translated as CASSLEAGANTGELFF. The full variable domain, its missing parts supplied by reference TRBV5-1 and TRBJ2-2, is KAGVTQTPRYLIKTRGQQVTLSCSPISGHRSVSWYQQTPGQGLQFLFEYFSETQRNKGNFPGRFSGRQFSNSRSEMNVSTLELGDSALYLCASSLEAGANTGELFFGEGSRLTVL.

This chain joins TRBV6-6 and TRBJ2-2; D is perhaps TRBD2 (6 bases). Germline V gene lookup returns CDR1 MNHNY and CDR2 SVGAGI (reference sequence). Trimming left V 7 bases short and J 1 base short, with 7 bases between. CDR3 length equals 13 residues. The CDR3 DNA sequence: TGTGCCAGCACGCGGGGGAACACCGGGGAGCTGTTTTTT. This sequence encodes CASTRGNTGELFF.

V usage is TRBV10-3 and J usage is TRBJ1-1, with 9 bases aligning to TRBD1. This CDR3 has 14 amino acids. Looked up from germline, CDR1 is ENHRY and CDR2 is SYGVKD. V trimming: 6 bases; J trimming: 1 base; junction bases outside the gene matches: 3. CDR3 amino acids: CAISPDRGNTEAFF. The CDR3 DNA reads TGTGCCATCAGCCCGGACAGGGGGAACACTGAAGCTTTCTTT.

This clone was recorded once. The DNA for the CDR3 is TGTGCCAGCAGCCAAGATCGGGGGACTAGGGGGGATGAGCAGTTCTTC. Protein sequence: CASSQDRGTRGDEQFF. The chain recombines TRBV3-1 (or the pseudogene TRBV3-2) with TRBJ2-1; TRBD2 aligns across 8 bases. Unmatched junction bases numbered 9, after V lost 0 bases and J lost 8 bases. This CDR3 comprises 16 residues. The germline gives CDR1 LGHDT, CDR2 YNNKEL (reference sequence).

The genes are TRBV10-2 and TRBJ1-5, with 7 bases lining up with TRBD1. The trim removed 3 bases at V and 0 bases at J, leaving 11 bases unmatched. The CDR3 length is 18 residues. Germline-derived CDR1 and CDR2 are WSHSY and SAAADI. CDR3 coding DNA: TGCGCCAGCAGTGACCTCGGAGGGGACAGTTATAGCAATCAGCCCCAGCATTTT. Amino acid sequence: CASSDLGGDSYSNQPQHF.

J is TRBJ2-1 and V is TRBV9; the D gene is possibly TRBD1 (7 bases). V lost 5 bases and J lost 6, with 24 bases in between. CDR3 size: 17 residues. Per the germline V gene, CDR1 is SGDLS and CDR2 is YYNGEE. CDR3 amino acids: CASSLTLGGRGPNEQFF. CDR3 sequence (DNA): TGTGCCAGCAGTCTCACTCTCGGGGGAAGGGGGCCCAATGAGCAGTTCTTC.

The chain joins TRBV5-1 to TRBJ2-2; D not certain. The CDR3 sequence is 16 residues long. The germline gives CDR1 SGHRS, CDR2 YFSETQ. Trimming stripped 0 bases from V and 1 base from J, with 10 bases between. Written as DNA, the CDR3 is TGCGCCAGCAGCTTGGGAGGAGATGGGAACACCGGGGAGCTGTTTTTT. It specifies CASSLGGDGNTGELFF. The full variable domain, its missing parts supplied by reference TRBV5-1 and TRBJ2-2, is KAGVTQTPRYLIKTRGQQVTLSCSPISGHRSVSWYQQTPGQGLQFLFEYFSETQRNKGNFPGRFSGRQFSNSRSEMNVSTLELGDSALYLCASSLGGDGNTGELFFGEGSRLTVL.

V usage is TRBV13 and J usage is TRBJ2-7, with 15 bases identical to TRBD2. V gave up 5 bases and J gave up 7 bases; unmatched junction bases: 6. The CDR3 is made up of 15 amino acids. Germline lookup yields CDR1 PRHDT and CDR2 FYEKMQ (reference sequence). The CDR3 nucleotides are TGTGCCAGCAGCCGGACTAGCGGGAGGGCCTTGGAGCAGTACTTC. Translation: CASSRTSGRALEQYF. Complete variable domain (other parts from reference TRBV13 and TRBJ2-7): AAGVIQSPRHLIKEKRETATLKCYPIPRHDTVYWYQQGPGQDPQFLISFYEKMQSDKGSIPDRFSAQQFSDYHSELNMSSLELGDSALYFCASSRTSGRALEQYFGPGTRLTVT.

The J gene is TRBJ2-7, the V gene TRBV4-2, with TRBD2 as a possible D gene (6 bases). V gave up 1 base and J gave up 5 bases, with 18 bases separating them. This CDR3 is built from 16 residues. The germline V gene has CDR1 LGHNA and CDR2 YNFKEQ. The CDR3 coding sequence is TGTGCCAGCAGCCAAGCCTATGGAGGGGTGCGCCACGAGCAGTACTTC. This encodes CASSQAYGGVRHEQYF.

The chain combines TRBV25-1 with TRBJ2-7; 9 nucleotides line up with TRBD1. In germline, CDR1 is MGHDK, CDR2 SYGVNS. The ends lost 2 bases at V and 7 bases at J; junction bases unmatched: 9. The length of the CDR3 is 15 residues. CDR3 sequence: CASSEAGQGVREQYF. The CDR3 DNA reads TGTGCCAGCAGTGAAGCGGGACAGGGCGTAAGAGAGCAGTACTTC.

This chain connects TRBV7-8 to TRBJ1-4, with a tentative D call TRBD1 (6 bases). Germline CDR1 is SGHVS and CDR2 is FQNEAQ. The CDR3 length is 16 residues. Trimming took 2 bases from V and 6 from J, leaving 16 bases between them. The CDR3 here is CASSLQGQVIHEKLFF. The CDR3 DNA follows: TGTGCCAGCAGCTTACAGGGGCAGGTTATTCATGAAAAACTGTTTTTT.

The chain uses TRBV11-2 and TRBJ1-1; a weak D match, TRBD1 (6 bases). The germline V gene has CDR1 SGHAT and CDR2 FQNNGV. The V end lost 3 bases, the J end lost 6 bases, and 11 bases lay between the germline ends. The CDR3 is 13 amino acids. The CDR3 DNA is TGTGCCAGCAGCTTGACAGGTCTTTCTGAAGCTTTCTTT. Translation gives CASSLTGLSEAFF.

The chain joins TRBV18 to TRBJ2-2, with 10 nucleotides matching TRBD2. CDR1 and CDR2 (germline): KGHSH, LQKENI. This CDR3 is 18 amino acids long. Trimming at V came to 0 bases and at J to 5 bases, leaving 9 bases not matched to a gene. The CDR3 sequence is CASSPPVSSGSWTGELFF. The CDR3 nucleotides are TGTGCCAGCTCACCACCGGTGTCTAGCGGGAGTTGGACCGGGGAGCTGTTTTTT.

The V and J genes are TRBV28 and TRBJ1-2; D gene ambiguous. CDR3 length: 12 amino acids. Trimming removed 3 bases at V and 5 bases at J, with 7 bases between. The germline gives CDR1 MDHEN, CDR2 SYDVKM. This chain's CDR3 is CASSFERYGYTF. The CDR3, as DNA: TGTGCCAGCAGTTTCGAGAGATATGGCTACACCTTC.

CDR3 loop: CASSRLAGGRNNEQFF. For the CDR3, the DNA is TGCGCCAGCAGCCGACTAGCGGGAGGGAGAAACAATGAGCAGTTCTTC. The chain links TRBV5-1 to TRBJ2-1, with 14 bases aligning to TRBD2. The V gene end was trimmed by 4 bases and the J gene end by 5 bases; junction bases not matched to a gene: 5. CDR3 length: 16 amino acids. Germline V gene lookup returns CDR1 SGHRS and CDR2 YFSETQ.